A single T cell receptor beta chain is shown here with its context. What antigen it recognizes has not been identified. No base-level quality is on record; no much larger clone is a single base apart. The record originates from a study of patients and donors after allogeneic stem cell transplantation (dated by TCRdb to the early 2020s). The library relied on RT-PCR. The data were produced on a NextSeq 550. TCRdb applied fastp at Q25 and MiXCR to the public reads, then kept only in-frame beta chains. Every entry covers one CDR3 protein and lists the most common genes and DNA from its rows. For this sample there are 190,000 or so distinct CDR3 sequences; around 41% appear just once. Clones ranked in the top ten supply 11% of the sample. The CDR3 numbers 12 residues from cysteine through phenylalanine. CDR3 DNA only is kept here, 36 bases in frame from base 1. From a lookup of the germline V gene, CDR1 and CDR2 are SGDLS and YYNGEE. At the junction V is shortened by 3 bases and J by 8 bases, with 8 bases in between.

This receptor was obtained from a human donor who was either an allogeneic HSCT recipient or a stem cell or donor lymphocyte infusion donor (not recorded which). It is not recorded whose cells these are; they may come from a transplant donor. Sequencing was done on a sample of blood, either unsorted or a sorted T cell fraction (not recorded which). This receptor chain uses TRBV9 and TRBJ2-2, with the D gene not clear enough to name. The CDR3 protein: CASSAYGGELFF. Read as DNA, the sequence is TGTGCCAGCAGCGCTTACGGGGGGGAGCTGTTTTTT.